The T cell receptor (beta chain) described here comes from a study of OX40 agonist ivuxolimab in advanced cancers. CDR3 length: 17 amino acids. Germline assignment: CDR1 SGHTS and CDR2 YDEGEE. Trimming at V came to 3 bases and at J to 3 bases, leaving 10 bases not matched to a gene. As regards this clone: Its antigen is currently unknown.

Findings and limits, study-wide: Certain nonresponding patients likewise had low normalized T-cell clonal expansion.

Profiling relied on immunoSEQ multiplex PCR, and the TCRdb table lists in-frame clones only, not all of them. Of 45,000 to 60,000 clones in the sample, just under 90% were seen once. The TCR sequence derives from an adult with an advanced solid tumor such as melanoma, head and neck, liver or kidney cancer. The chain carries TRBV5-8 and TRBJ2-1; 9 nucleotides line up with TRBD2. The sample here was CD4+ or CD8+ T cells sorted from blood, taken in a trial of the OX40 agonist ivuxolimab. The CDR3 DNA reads TGTGCCAGCAGCTACTTCCAAGCGGGAGGATACTACAATGAGCAGTTCTTC. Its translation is CASSYFQAGGYYNEQFF. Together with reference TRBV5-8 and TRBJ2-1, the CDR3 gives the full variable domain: EAGVTQSPTHLIKTRGQQATLRCSPISGHTSVYWYQQALGLGLQFLLWYDEGEERNRGNFPPRFSGRQFPNYSSELNVNALELEDSALYLCASSYFQAGGYYNEQFFGPGTRLTVL.